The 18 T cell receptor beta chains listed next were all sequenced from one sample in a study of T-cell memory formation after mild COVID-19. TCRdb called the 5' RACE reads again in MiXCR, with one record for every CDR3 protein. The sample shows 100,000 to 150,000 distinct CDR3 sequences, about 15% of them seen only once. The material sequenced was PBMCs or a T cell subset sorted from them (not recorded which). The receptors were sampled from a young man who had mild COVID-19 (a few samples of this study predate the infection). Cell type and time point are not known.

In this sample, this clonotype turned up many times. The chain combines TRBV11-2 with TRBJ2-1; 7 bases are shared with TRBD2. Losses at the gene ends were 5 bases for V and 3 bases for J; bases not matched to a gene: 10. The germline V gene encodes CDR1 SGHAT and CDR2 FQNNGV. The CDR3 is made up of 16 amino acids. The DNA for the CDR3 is TGTGCCAGCAGCACAAGACTAGCTTCAAGCTACAATGAGCAGTTCTTC. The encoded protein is CASSTRLASSYNEQFF.

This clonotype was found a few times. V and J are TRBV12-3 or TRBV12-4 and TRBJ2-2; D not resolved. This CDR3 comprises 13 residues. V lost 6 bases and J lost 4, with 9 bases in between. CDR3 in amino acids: CASRRWSTGELFF. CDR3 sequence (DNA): TGTGCCAGCAGGCGATGGTCCACCGGGGAGCTGTTTTTT.

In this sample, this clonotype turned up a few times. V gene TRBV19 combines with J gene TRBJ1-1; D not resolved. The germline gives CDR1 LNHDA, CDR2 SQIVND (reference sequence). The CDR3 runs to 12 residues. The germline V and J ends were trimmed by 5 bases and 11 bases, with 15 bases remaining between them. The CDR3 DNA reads TGTGCCAGTAGTCCCCGTGAGGGTGGGGCTTTCTTT. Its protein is CASSPREGGAFF.

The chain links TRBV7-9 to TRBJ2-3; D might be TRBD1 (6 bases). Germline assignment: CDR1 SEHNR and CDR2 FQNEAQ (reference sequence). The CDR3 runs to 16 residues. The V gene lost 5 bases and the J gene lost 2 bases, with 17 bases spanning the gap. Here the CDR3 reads CASSVHPQGLTDTQYF. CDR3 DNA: TGTGCCAGCAGCGTACACCCCCAGGGGCTCACAGATACGCAGTATTTT.

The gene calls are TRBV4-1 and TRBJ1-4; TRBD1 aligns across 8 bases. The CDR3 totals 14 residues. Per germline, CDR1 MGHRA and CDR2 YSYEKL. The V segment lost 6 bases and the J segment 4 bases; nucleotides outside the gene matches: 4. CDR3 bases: TGCGCCAGCAGACTGGGACAGGTTAATGAAAAACTGTTTTTT. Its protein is CASRLGQVNEKLFF.

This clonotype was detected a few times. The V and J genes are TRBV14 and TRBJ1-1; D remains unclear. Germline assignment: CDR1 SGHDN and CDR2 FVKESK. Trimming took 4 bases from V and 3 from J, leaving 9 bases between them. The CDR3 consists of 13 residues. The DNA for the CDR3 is TGTGCCAGCAGCCGGTTCACATACACTGAAGCTTTCTTT. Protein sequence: CASSRFTYTEAFF.

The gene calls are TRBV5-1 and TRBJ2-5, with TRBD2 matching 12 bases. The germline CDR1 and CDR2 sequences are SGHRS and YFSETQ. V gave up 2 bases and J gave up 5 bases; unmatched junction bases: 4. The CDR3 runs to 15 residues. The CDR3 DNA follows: TGCGCCAGCAGCTTAGGACTAGCGGGGTATGAGACCCAGTACTTC. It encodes CASSLGLAGYETQYF.

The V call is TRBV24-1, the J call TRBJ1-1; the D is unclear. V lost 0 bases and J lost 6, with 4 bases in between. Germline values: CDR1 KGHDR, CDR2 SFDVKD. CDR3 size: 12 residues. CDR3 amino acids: CATSDLRSEAFF. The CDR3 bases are TGTGCCACCAGTGATTTGCGATCTGAAGCTTTCTTT.

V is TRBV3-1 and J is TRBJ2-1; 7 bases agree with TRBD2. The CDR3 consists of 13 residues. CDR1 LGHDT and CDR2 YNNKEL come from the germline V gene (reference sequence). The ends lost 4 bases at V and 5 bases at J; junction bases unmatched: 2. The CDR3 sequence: CASSPRGDNEQFF. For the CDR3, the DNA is TGTGCCAGCAGCCCTCGGGGGGACAATGAGCAGTTCTTC.

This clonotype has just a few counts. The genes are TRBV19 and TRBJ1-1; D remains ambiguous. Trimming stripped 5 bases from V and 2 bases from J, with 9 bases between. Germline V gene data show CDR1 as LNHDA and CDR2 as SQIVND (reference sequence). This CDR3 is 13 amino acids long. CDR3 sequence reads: CASSASTNTEAFF. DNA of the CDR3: TGTGCCAGTAGTGCCAGCACCAACACTGAAGCTTTCTTT.

CDR3 bases: TGCAGTGCCCCGGAAGTAACCGGGGAGCTGTTTTTT. It codes for CSAPEVTGELFF. This chain links TRBV20-1 with TRBJ2-2; D remains ambiguous. This CDR3 contains 12 residues. V was cut by 6 bases and J by 5 bases, with 10 bases left in between. The germline V gene encodes CDR1 DFQATT and CDR2 SNEGSKA (reference sequence).

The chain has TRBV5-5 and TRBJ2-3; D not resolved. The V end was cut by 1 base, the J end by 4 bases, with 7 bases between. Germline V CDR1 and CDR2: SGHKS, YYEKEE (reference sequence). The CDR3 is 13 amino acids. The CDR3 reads CASSLNPSDTQYF. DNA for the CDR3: TGTGCCAGCAGCTTGAACCCGTCAGATACGCAGTATTTT.

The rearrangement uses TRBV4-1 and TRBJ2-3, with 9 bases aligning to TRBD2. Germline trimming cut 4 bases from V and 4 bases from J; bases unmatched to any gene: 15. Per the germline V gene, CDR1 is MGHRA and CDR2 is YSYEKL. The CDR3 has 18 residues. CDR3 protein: CASSPSRVRGGRADTQYF. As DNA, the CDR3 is TGCGCCAGCAGCCCTTCGAGGGTGCGGGGGGGCAGGGCAGATACGCAGTATTTT.

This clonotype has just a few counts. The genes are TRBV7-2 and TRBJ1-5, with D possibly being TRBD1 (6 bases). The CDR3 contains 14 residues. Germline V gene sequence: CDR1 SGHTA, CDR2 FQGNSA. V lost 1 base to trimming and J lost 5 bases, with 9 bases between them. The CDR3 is CASSLGQEHQPQHF. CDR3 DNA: TGTGCCAGCAGCTTAGGACAGGAGCATCAGCCCCAGCATTTT. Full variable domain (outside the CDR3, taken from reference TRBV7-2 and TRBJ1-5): GAGVSQSPSNKVTEKGKDVELRCDPISGHTALYWYRQSLGQGLEFLIYFQGNSAPDKSGLPSDRFSAERTGGSVSTLTIQRTQQEDSAVYLCASSLGQEHQPQHFGDGTRLSIL.

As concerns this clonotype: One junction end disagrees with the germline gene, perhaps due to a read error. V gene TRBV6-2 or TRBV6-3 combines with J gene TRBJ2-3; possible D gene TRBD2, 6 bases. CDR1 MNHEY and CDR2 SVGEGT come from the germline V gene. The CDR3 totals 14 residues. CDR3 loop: CASSYAAEGDTQDF. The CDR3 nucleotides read TGTGCCAGCAGTTACGCAGCGGAGGGAGATACGCAGGATTTT.

CDR3 sequence reads: CASSETVGSPLHF. CDR3 DNA: TGCGCCAGCAGCGAGACAGTGGGCTCACCCCTCCACTTT. The chain is built from TRBV10-1 and TRBJ1-6; a weak D match, TRBD1 (5 bases). The CDR3 totals 13 residues. The ends were cut back, 6 bases at V and 10 bases at J, with 13 bases in the middle. Germline CDR1 WNHNN, CDR2 SYGVQD (reference sequence).

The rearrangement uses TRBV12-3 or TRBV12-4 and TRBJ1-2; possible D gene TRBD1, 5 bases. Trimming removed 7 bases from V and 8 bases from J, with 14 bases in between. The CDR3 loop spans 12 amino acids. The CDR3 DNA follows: TGTGCCAGCAACCGAAGAGGGGTCGGCTACACCTTC. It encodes CASNRRGVGYTF.

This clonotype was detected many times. The CDR3 region is CASSYGGTYEQYF. CDR3 sequence (DNA): TGTGCCAGCAGTTACGGGGGTACCTACGAGCAGTACTTC. The J gene is TRBJ2-7, the V gene TRBV6-6; D tentatively reads TRBD1 or TRBD2 (5 bases each). V was trimmed by 2 bases and J by 2 bases, leaving 7 bases between them. CDR3 length equals 13 residues. The V gene's germline CDR1 is MNHNY and CDR2 SVGAGI (reference sequence).